This TCR beta chain was retrieved from a study of blood T cell repertoires in COVID-19. Only in-frame clones appear in the TCRdb table, and some are missing; sequencing was by immunoSEQ multiplex PCR. This table holds 200,000 to 300,000 clones, around 89% found once. Enrollees, about 18 to 89 years old, lived in approximately 25 US areas. Cohorts were assigned according to the clinical history that participants reported. This TCR was sampled from a woman aged 40 to 55 with acute COVID-19. Material for sequencing was PBMCs or T cells enriched from blood (not recorded which).

Written as DNA, the CDR3 is TGTGCCAGCAGTGAACGGCCAGGGGGCTCCTACGAGCAGTACTTC. Amino acid sequence: CASSERPGGSYEQYF. This chain joins TRBV2 and TRBJ2-7; 7 bases are shared with TRBD1. The CDR3 consists of 15 residues. With V trimmed by 2 bases and J by 0 bases, 4 bases remained unmatched. Germline assignment: CDR1 SNHLY and CDR2 FYNNEI.